A selection of T cell receptor beta chains follows, all from one sample in a study of blood T cell repertoires in COVID-19. TCRdb's table, derived via immunoSEQ multiplex PCR, lists solely in-frame clones and lacks some. The sample shows about 260,000 clones, around 84% of them seen only once. The specimen was peripheral blood. The receptors come from a man aged 55 to 69 with acute or convalescent COVID-19. Each CDR3 is given with its conserved first and last residue. Each record gives: CDR3 protein, CDR3 DNA, clone size, V gene, J gene, D gene. The D gene is left open where the match is weak. Some rows have no size entry. The others give once, few or many, or a class for an expanded clone.

CASRGSGQADTQYF	TGTGCCAGCAGGGGTAGCGGGCAAGCAGATACGCAGTATTTT	once	TRBV27	TRBJ2-3	TRBD2
CASSRRTRNTGELFF	TGTGCCAGCAGTCGAAGGACTAGGAACACCGGGGAGCTGTTTTTT	few	TRBV2	TRBJ2-2	TRBD2
CASSFSPTSDEQYF	TGTGCCAGCAGCTTTTCACCTACTAGTGACGAGCAGTACTTC	-	TRBV7-2	TRBJ2-7	-
CAGGIAGSDTQYF	TGTGCCGGGGGGATAGCGGGCTCGGATACGCAGTATTTT	-	TRBV19	TRBJ2-3	TRBD2
CASSYNQETQYF	TGTGCCAGCAGCTACAATCAGGAGACCCAGTACTTC	-	TRBV7-9	TRBJ2-5	-
CASSLPRGRGAFF	TGTGCCAGCAGTCTCCCTCGAGGGAGGGGAGCTTTCTTT	-	TRBV28	TRBJ1-1	-
CASRRGGAGDTQYF	TGTGCCAGCAGACGAGGAGGCGCGGGGGATACGCAGTATTTT	-	TRBV28	TRBJ2-3	-
CASSPGVMHGYTF	TGTGCCAGCAGCCCAGGGGTGATGCATGGCTACACCTTC	-	TRBV7-9	TRBJ1-2	-
CASSPQGRTEAFF	TGTGCCAGCTCCCCACAGGGGAGGACTGAAGCTTTCTTT	-	TRBV18	TRBJ1-1	TRBD1
CASSLTQASTDTQYF	TGTGCCAGCAGCTTAACGCAAGCTAGCACAGATACGCAGTATTTT	-	TRBV7-3	TRBJ2-3	-